Below, one TCR beta chain is given with its context. This clonotype was observed many times. Its antigen remains undetermined. An end of the junction does not agree with germline; a read error may underlie this. The time point label here, explained by the study, means: patch test 2, 6 weeks after DPC sensitization. The treatment or condition label here, explained by the study, means: therapeutic diphenylcyclopropenone sensitization with weekly scalp DPC. At every patch-test visit, the blood draw took place before the patch test was put on. Eligible patients were aged 18 to 70, diagnosed with alopecia, deemed suitable for DPC therapy, and excluded if pregnant. Unfractionated whole blood was collected in Tempus Blood RNA tubes, and total RNA was extracted from that blood. The sample originates from a study of human T cells and chemical hapten exposure listed by TCRdb under 2021. About the study as a whole: For sensitization, 2% DPC in acetone was applied to an approximately 2 cm by approximately 2 cm area of upper inner arm skin. The study tracked peripheral blood TCR repertoire changes in vivo during primary and secondary sensitization to the hapten diphenylcyclopropenone (DPC) in alopecia patients. Blood for TCR sequencing was provided by twenty-nine alopecia patients at one to four time points (pre-sensitization, 2, 6 and 24 weeks). Patch tests used Finn chambers with 0.01% DPC on the upper back, scored after 6 days by International Contact Dermatitis Research Group standards. Libraries were pooled for sequencing, and per-sample TCR yields varied mainly because of small differences in library volumes within the pool. Throughout the roughly 24-week study period, patients were also given weekly therapeutic DPC doses on the scalp. Blood samples were taken from patients before sensitization (week 0) and at 2, 6 and about 24 weeks after DPC sensitization. Most of the patients in the cohort were female, and the cohort covered alopecia areata with under or over 50% scalp involvement, alopecia totalis and alopecia universalis. Results and caveats for the whole study, not just this receptor: Repeated subsampling changed both the strength of the expansion versus patch-test correlation and the threshold at which the correlation became significant. A positive correlation was found between the number of PT1 expanded TCRs and patch test score, with significance reached at thresholds 8, 16 and 32 but not 4. Significantly more large CDR3 similarity clusters were formed by expanded TCRs than by pre-sensitization or healthy control sets, consistent with antigen-driven responses. Because all patients had alopecia, a presumed autoimmune disease, the immune response of the patients might differ from that of healthy individuals. The number of TCRs above 1 in 1000 frequency did not change with DPC sensitization; there was no evidence of global repertoire structure alterations.

The protocol used for the library was RACE. The sequencing machine was a NextSeq 500. Library preparation attached unique molecular identifiers to individual cDNA molecules for quantitative, reproducible TCR counting. Each blood RNA sample was used to sequence both TCR alpha and TCR beta chains. As for how the authors treated the data: The median number of TCRs per sample was some 100,000, ranging from about 20,000 to 700,000. The Decombinator software suite was used to annotate the V, J and CDR3 of the TCR reads. Every sample was subsampled to the same number of TCRs (28,000) for the PS versus PT1 abundance plots. Expanded TCRs were defined as absent before sensitization and observed at least eight times at the 2-week time point. The public reads were reprocessed in TCRdb via fastp at Q25 and MiXCR, keeping in-frame beta chains. Every entry covers one CDR3 protein and lists the most common genes and DNA from its rows. The V and J calls were determined by TCRdb, not by the authors. This sample holds about 110,000 distinct CDR3 sequences; about a tenth were observed only once. In total, the top ten clones hold 2.5% to 3.5% of the sample.

CDR1 and CDR2 were assigned from the germline V gene as SGHTS and YDEGEE. Its CDR3 holds 16 amino acids, cysteine through phenylalanine. CDR3 DNA only is kept here, 48 bases in frame from base 1. This TCR derives from a middle-aged woman with alopecia areata. Some clones in this sample may be carry-over from other donors' samples. The chain is encoded by TRBV5-8 joined to TRBJ2-1; 9 bases in the junction line up with TRBD1. The sequencing here drew on whole blood, taken in connection with sensitization to the hapten diphenylcyclopropenone (DPC). Here is the DNA: TGTGCCAGCAGCTCGGGACAGGGAGGAACCTACGATGAGCAGTTCTTC. The resulting protein is CASSSGQGGTYDEQFF.